The rows below give T cell receptor beta chains drawn from one sample of a study of T cell changes during pregnancy in multiple sclerosis. The protocol was immunoSEQ multiplex PCR, while the TCRdb copy is restricted to in-frame clones and leaves out a portion. Found here are approximately 98,000 clones, around 92% of them singletons; the top ten hold about 2%. The sample consisted of peripheral blood, taken after pregnancy. All receptors derive from a female donor in good health, enrolled as a control in a pregnancy study. The CDR3 runs from the conserved cysteine through the conserved F or W. D genes are given only for firm matches. A row's size may be missing; if present it is once, few, many or a size class.

D | J | size | V | CDR3 | DNA
TRBD1 | TRBJ1-1 | NA | TRBV11-2 | CASSLVKGQGWEAFF | TGTGCCAGCAGCTTAGTAAAGGGACAGGGTTGGGAAGCTTTCTTT
NA | TRBJ1-2 | few | TRBV20-1 | CSARQTYGYTF | TGCAGTGCCAGACAGACTTATGGCTACACCTTC
NA | TRBJ1-4 | NA | TRBV6-1 | CASSEIVGSEKLFF | TGTGCCAGCAGTGAAATCGTCGGTAGTGAAAAACTGTTTTTT
NA | TRBJ1-3 | NA | TRBV6-6 | CASSSRITGNTIYF | TGTGCCAGCAGTTCCAGGATAACTGGAAACACCATATATTTT
TRBD2 | TRBJ2-7 | NA | TRBV5-4 | CASSFGAGGYEQYF | TGTGCCAGCAGCTTCGGTGCGGGGGGGTACGAGCAGTACTTC
NA | TRBJ2-5 | NA | TRBV9 | CASSVEVGREETQYF | TGTGCCAGCAGCGTAGAGGTTGGCAGGGAAGAGACCCAGTACTTC
NA | TRBJ2-3 | NA | TRBV2 | CASSELAGVLSTDTQYF | TGTGCCAGCAGTGAGTTGGCAGGGGTTTTATCCACAGATACGCAGTATTTT
TRBD1 | TRBJ2-7 | NA | TRBV2 | CASSGQGNPYEQYF | TGTGCCAGCAGTGGACAGGGGAATCCCTACGAGCAGTACTTC
NA | TRBJ1-2 | NA | TRBV6-1 | CASSDAEIYGYTF | TGTGCCAGCAGTGATGCGGAGATCTATGGCTACACCTTC
TRBD2 | TRBJ2-1 | NA | TRBV27 | CASSTSGTSGGNEQFF | TGTGCCAGCAGTACCTCCGGGACTAGCGGGGGGAATGAGCAGTTCTTC
TRBD2 | TRBJ2-7 | NA | TRBV4-2 | CASSHAGTSGSYEQYF | TGTGCCAGCAGCCATGCCGGGACTAGCGGTTCCTACGAGCAGTACTTC
TRBD1 | TRBJ2-6 | NA | TRBV2 | CASSRQGATGANVLTF | TGTGCCAGCAGTAGACAGGGGGCAACTGGGGCCAACGTCCTGACTTTC
NA | TRBJ2-2 | NA | TRBV7-9 | CASSLGAPNTGELFF | TGTGCCAGCAGCTTAGGGGCCCCGAACACCGGGGAGCTGTTTTTT
NA | TRBJ1-2 | NA | TRBV19 | CASSRTGGSPYGYTF | TGTGCCAGTAGCCGGACGGGAGGGTCCCCCTATGGCTACACCTTC
NA | TRBJ2-6 | NA | TRBV6-1 | CASSEFRSGANVLTF | TGTGCCAGCAGTGAATTTCGGTCTGGGGCCAACGTCCTGACTTTC
NA | TRBJ1-2 | once | TRBV5-6 | CASSLRRGRRYGYTF | TGTGCCAGCAGCTTACGGAGGGGCCGCCGGTATGGCTACACCTTC
TRBD2 | TRBJ2-7 | once | TRBV29-1 | CSVVSGTQYEQYF | TGCAGCGTTGTGAGCGGGACCCAATACGAGCAGTACTTC
NA | TRBJ1-3 | NA | TRBV5-1 | CASRRWGRENSGNTIYF | TGCGCCAGCAGACGCTGGGGACGGGAGAACTCTGGAAACACCATATATTTT
TRBD1 | TRBJ2-5 | NA | TRBV15 | CATSRDYRGQETQYF | TGTGCCACCAGCAGAGATTACAGGGGCCAGGAGACCCAGTACTTC
NA | TRBJ1-1 | NA | TRBV19 | CASSKGVGGRGWDEAFF | TGTGCCAGTAGTAAAGGAGTGGGGGGGCGCGGATGGGATGAAGCTTTCTTT